A single sample gave rise to the 3 T cell receptor beta chains below, sequenced in a study of blood T cell repertoires in COVID-19. The assay was immunoSEQ multiplex PCR, and TCRdb's table has in-frame clones only and misses some. The repertoire consists of about 170,000 clones, with roughly 70% occurring once and the leading ten covering 2.5% to 3%. The sequenced material came from peripheral blood. Every receptor here comes from a woman of 80 years or more with acute or convalescent COVID-19.

The CDR3 DNA sequence: TGCGCCAGCAGCGCCACTAGCGGAATACAGGGTACGCAGTATTTT. Encoded protein: CASSATSGIQGTQYF. The chain joins TRBV5-1 to TRBJ2-3, with 8 bases aligning to TRBD2. V gave up 4 bases and J gave up 8 bases; unmatched junction bases: 12. The germline V gene encodes CDR1 SGHRS and CDR2 YFSETQ. This CDR3 spans 15 amino acids.

The chain couples TRBV28 to TRBJ1-6, with D possibly TRBD1 on 6 matching bases. The length of the CDR3 is 14 residues. Deletions cut 1 base from V and 10 bases from J, with 11 bases between. In germline, CDR1 is MDHEN, CDR2 SYDVKM. The CDR3: CASSLSGDGSPLHF. CDR3 coding DNA: TGTGCCAGCAGTTTATCAGGGGATGGGTCACCCCTCCACTTT.

The V gene is TRBV7-6, the J gene TRBJ2-3; D possibly corresponds to TRBD2 (5 bases). The length of the CDR3 is 14 residues. In germline, CDR1 is SGHVS, CDR2 FNYEAQ. The V end was cut by 5 bases, the J end by 2 bases, with 11 bases between. The CDR3 reads CASSPVRVTDTQYF. The CDR3 DNA is TGTGCCAGCAGCCCCGTGCGGGTCACAGATACGCAGTATTTT.